The 24 T cell receptor beta chains below come from one sample, sequenced in a study of CD8 T cells in Susac syndrome. Reverse transcription of roughly 0.45 to 1 ug RNA was performed with random hexamers. Each CDR3 protein is one row after TCRdb ran MiXCR on the immunoSEQ multiplex PCR reads. The sample holds hundreds of thousands of distinct CDR3 sequences, just over 90% seen once. Sequences were obtained from CD4+ T cells from PBMCs. These receptors were obtained from a human donor with multiple sclerosis.

V and J are TRBV10-3 and TRBJ2-3, with D possibly matching TRBD1 (5 bases). Trimming removed 4 bases from V and 3 bases from J, with 11 bases in between. CDR3 length: 14 residues. CDR1 and CDR2 (germline): ENHRY, SYGVKD. CDR3 sequence (DNA): TGTGCCATCAGTGGGGGCGCGACAACAGATACGCAGTATTTT. Translation gives CAISGGATTDTQYF.

This rearrangement joins TRBV19 to TRBJ2-1; tentative D call: TRBD2 (5 bases). The ends were cut back, 5 bases at V and 7 bases at J, with 12 bases in the middle. The CDR3 runs 13 residues. Germline assignment: CDR1 LNHDA and CDR2 SQIVND (reference sequence). DNA for the CDR3: TGTGCCAGTAGTTCCCTGACTAAGAATGAGCAGTTCTTC. Translation gives CASSSLTKNEQFF.

The chain employs TRBV20-1 and TRBJ2-7; TRBD2 aligns across 7 bases. Germline V gives CDR1 DFQATT, CDR2 SNEGSKA (reference sequence). The CDR3 is 12 amino acids. Losses at the gene ends were 7 bases for V and 4 bases for J; bases not matched to a gene: 7. As DNA, the CDR3 is TGCAGTGTCGGACTAGTTCTGTACGAGCAGTACTTC. Translating it yields CSVGLVLYEQYF.

The chain uses TRBV2 and TRBJ1-1, with D hard to call. Trimming left V 8 bases short and J 1 base short, with 11 bases between. Germline assignment: CDR1 SNHLY and CDR2 FYNNEI. The CDR3 sequence is 13 residues long. The CDR3 coding sequence is TGTGCCAGCTCAGATTCAGGGAACACTGAAGCTTTCTTT. Its protein is CASSDSGNTEAFF.

This clonotype appeared a few times. The rearrangement uses TRBV6-5 and TRBJ1-1; D gene unclear. Germline CDR1 MNHEY, CDR2 SVGAGI. Trimming left V 2 bases short and J 4 bases short, with 14 bases between. The CDR3 has 15 residues. CDR3 protein: CASSYGSVGSTEAFF. The CDR3, as DNA: TGTGCCAGCAGTTACGGGTCGGTCGGAAGCACTGAAGCTTTCTTT.

This clonotype was counted a few times. The rearrangement links TRBV30 to TRBJ1-1, with 10 bases fitting TRBD1. CDR1 and CDR2 from the germline V gene are GTSNPN and SVGIG (reference sequence). The CDR3 spans 12 residues. V trimming: 5 bases; J trimming: 3 bases; junction bases outside the gene matches: 0. For the CDR3, the DNA is TGTGCCTGGGGACAGGGGGACACTGAAGCTTTCTTT. As protein: CAWGQGDTEAFF.

J is TRBJ2-1 and V is TRBV2, with 10 bases identical to TRBD2. Trimming at V came to 3 bases and at J to 7 bases, leaving 9 bases not matched to a gene. This CDR3 is 16 amino acids long. Germline values: CDR1 SNHLY, CDR2 FYNNEI. The CDR3, as DNA: TGTGCCAGCAGTGAGTCCCCGGGACTAGCGTCGAATGAGCAGTTCTTC. Translated: CASSESPGLASNEQFF.

This clonotype was recorded a few times. The V gene is TRBV29-1, the J gene TRBJ1-2, with D maybe TRBD1 (6 bases). This CDR3 contains 11 residues. Between the trimmed V and J ends, which lost 2 bases and 8 bases, there was a span of 9 bases. Germline CDR1 SQVTM, CDR2 ANQGSEA. The CDR3 region is CSVERGGGYTF. The CDR3 coding sequence is TGCAGCGTTGAAAGGGGGGGCGGCTACACCTTC.

In its sample, this clonotype was seen a few times. This chain uses TRBV6-5 with TRBJ2-6; unclear D gene. Germline CDR1 MNHEY, CDR2 SVGAGI. This CDR3 has 16 residues. Trimming left V 2 bases short and J 2 bases short, with 10 bases between. The CDR3, as DNA: TGTGCCAGCAGTTACCAGGCCGAAACTGGGGCCAACGTCCTGACTTTC. It encodes CASSYQAETGANVLTF.

This chain connects TRBV7-9 to TRBJ1-2; 9 bases are shared with TRBD1. Germline CDR1 reads SEHNR; CDR2 reads FQNEAQ (reference sequence). The length of the CDR3 is 17 residues. With 0 bases clipped from V and 1 base from J, the junction kept 6 bases outside the gene matches. DNA for the CDR3: TGTGCCAGCAGCTTAGCGGGGACAGGGAACCTTAACTATGGCTACACCTTC. It specifies CASSLAGTGNLNYGYTF.

The chain has TRBV12-3 or TRBV12-4 and TRBJ2-7; 9 bases are a match to TRBD2. CDR3 length equals 14 residues. V lost 1 base, J lost 7 bases, and 5 bases stayed unmatched. DNA for the CDR3: TGTGCCAGCAGTTTAGGCGGGGGGGCGCGTGAGCAGTACTTC. Amino acid sequence: CASSLGGGAREQYF.

The chain couples TRBV11-2 to TRBJ1-1; D is ambiguous. Looked up from germline, CDR1 is SGHAT and CDR2 is FQNNGV. This CDR3 has 14 amino acids. Trimming cost V 5 bases and J 5 bases, with 15 bases left between them. CDR3 DNA: TGTGCCAGCAGCCCTCGAGGTTCTTGGACTGAAGCTTTCTTT. Protein: CASSPRGSWTEAFF.

The chain links TRBV5-1 to TRBJ1-2; no firm D call. CDR3 length: 14 residues. V dropped 0 bases and J dropped 2 bases, with 8 bases sitting between them. Germline-derived CDR1 and CDR2 are SGHRS and YFSETQ. CDR3 nucleotides: TGCGCCAGCAGCTTGGCTCCAGAAAACTATGGCTACACCTTC. Its protein product is CASSLAPENYGYTF.

CDR3 DNA: TGTGCCAGCAGCCCACTGTGGCGGTATGGCTACACCTTC. Encoded protein: CASSPLWRYGYTF. The chain couples TRBV7-2 to TRBJ1-2; D is uncertain. The CDR3 covers 13 residues. Between the trimmed V and J ends, which lost 5 bases and 5 bases, there was a span of 12 bases. Germline V CDR1 and CDR2: SGHTA, FQGNSA.

The rearrangement joins TRBV4-2 to TRBJ2-5; 8 bases fit TRBD2. The germline gives CDR1 LGHNA, CDR2 YNFKEQ. Trimming cost V 1 base and J 2 bases; bases outside gene matches: 3. This CDR3 region has 15 residues. CDR3 bases: TGTGCCAGCAGCCAAGTTGCGGGGGGACAAGAGACCCAGTACTTC. This translates into CASSQVAGGQETQYF.

The chain uses TRBV2 and TRBJ2-2; 7 bases are shared with TRBD1. The length of the CDR3 is 16 residues. Trimming cost V 5 bases and J 0 bases; bases outside gene matches: 6. Germline values: CDR1 SNHLY, CDR2 FYNNEI. In nucleotides, the CDR3 is TGTGCCAGCAGTCCTGACAGGGTTCCGAACACCGGGGAGCTGTTTTTT. This translates into CASSPDRVPNTGELFF.

CDR3 nucleotide sequence: TGTGCCAGCAGCTGGGGGACAGGGGCCACTGAAGCTTTCTTT. Its translation: CASSWGTGATEAFF. The chain carries TRBV9 and TRBJ1-1; 10 bases line up with TRBD1. The CDR3 spans 14 residues. Trimming at V came to 4 bases and at J to 4 bases, leaving 4 bases not matched to a gene. Germline loops: CDR1 SGDLS, CDR2 YYNGEE.

This rearrangement joins TRBV3-1 to TRBJ1-4; D is possibly TRBD1 (6 bases). This CDR3 region has 16 residues. The germline V gene encodes CDR1 LGHDT and CDR2 YNNKEL (reference sequence). Trimming took 4 bases from V and 3 from J, leaving 15 bases between them. The CDR3 region is CASSLQGRGANEKLFF. CDR3 nucleotide sequence: TGTGCCAGCAGCCTTCAGGGGAGAGGAGCTAATGAAAAACTGTTTTTT.

This clonotype was picked up one time. J is TRBJ2-4 and V is TRBV29-1, with TRBD2 as a possible D gene (5 bases). V was cut by 6 bases and J by 8 bases, with 11 bases left in between. CDR1 SQVTM and CDR2 ANQGSEA come from the germline V gene. The CDR3 has 11 amino acids. Written as DNA, the CDR3 is TGCAGCGTCTCCAAGGAGGACATTCAGTACTTC. Amino acid sequence: CSVSKEDIQYF. Drawing the rest from reference TRBV29-1 and TRBJ2-4, the complete variable domain is SAVISQKPSRDICQRGTSLTIQCQVDSQVTMMFWYRQQPGQSLTLIATANQGSEATYESGFVIDKFPISRPNLTFSTLTVSNMSPEDSSIYLCSVSKEDIQYFGAGTRLSVL.

The chain combines TRBV9 with TRBJ2-1; TRBD2 matches 8 bases. Unmatched junction bases numbered 13, after V lost 3 bases and J lost 5 bases. The CDR3 runs to 17 residues. Per germline, CDR1 SGDLS and CDR2 YYNGEE. The CDR3 is CASSEAPSGRGNNEQFF. In DNA form, the CDR3 reads TGTGCCAGCAGCGAGGCCCCGAGCGGGAGAGGAAACAATGAGCAGTTCTTC.

Comment on this clonotype: One end of the junction is discordant with germline, which a read error may explain. The rearrangement links TRBV7-7 to TRBJ2-5; D is possibly TRBD1 or TRBD2 (5 bases each). The germline V gene has CDR1 SSHAT and CDR2 FNYEAQ (reference sequence). This CDR3 has 15 amino acids. This CDR3 reads CASSLESGSWETQYF. In DNA form, the CDR3 reads TGTGCTAGCAGCTTAGAGTCAGGGAGTTGGGAGACCCAGTACTTC.

This chain joins TRBV10-3 and TRBJ1-6, with 7 bases aligning to TRBD1. Germline trimming cut 6 bases from V and 8 bases from J; bases unmatched to any gene: 10. CDR1 and CDR2 from the germline V gene are ENHRY and SYGVKD. The CDR3 runs 15 residues. DNA of the CDR3: TGTGCCATCAGCCAGACAGGGTCCGAAGATTCACCCCTCCACTTT. This translates into CAISQTGSEDSPLHF.

This clonotype appeared a single time. The chain recombines TRBV7-9 with TRBJ1-5; 10 nucleotides align to TRBD1. V dropped 5 bases and J dropped 4; count of bases not matched to a gene: 8. There are 16 residues in the CDR3. From germline, CDR1 is SEHNR and CDR2 FQNEAQ (reference sequence). CDR3 residues: CASSKGQGKRNQPQHF. In nucleotides, the CDR3 is TGTGCCAGCAGCAAGGGACAGGGGAAAAGAAATCAGCCCCAGCATTTT.

The chain uses TRBV2 and TRBJ2-1; 9 nucleotides agree with TRBD1. J gave up 5 bases and V 7 bases, and 9 bases lay outside the gene matches. Germline V CDR1 and CDR2: SNHLY, FYNNEI. This CDR3 contains 15 residues. The CDR3: CASNTRTGVNNEQFF. The CDR3 bases are TGTGCCAGCAATACGCGGACAGGGGTCAACAATGAGCAGTTCTTC.